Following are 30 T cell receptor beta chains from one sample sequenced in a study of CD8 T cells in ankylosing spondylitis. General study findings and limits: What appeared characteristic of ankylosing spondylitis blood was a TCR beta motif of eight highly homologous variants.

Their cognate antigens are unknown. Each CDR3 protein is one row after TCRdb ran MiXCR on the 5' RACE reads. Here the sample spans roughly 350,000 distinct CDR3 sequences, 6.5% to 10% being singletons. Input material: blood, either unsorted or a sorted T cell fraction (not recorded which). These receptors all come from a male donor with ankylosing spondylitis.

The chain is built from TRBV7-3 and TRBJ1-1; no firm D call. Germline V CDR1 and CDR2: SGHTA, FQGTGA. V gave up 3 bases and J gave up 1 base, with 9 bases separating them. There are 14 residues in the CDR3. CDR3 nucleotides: TGTGCCAGCAGCTTTGGGGTGGCGAACACTGAAGCTTTCTTT. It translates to CASSFGVANTEAFF. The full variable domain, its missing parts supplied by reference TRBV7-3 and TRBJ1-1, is GAGVSQTPSNKVTEKGKYVELRCDPISGHTALYWYRQSLGQGPEFLIYFQGTGAADDSGLPNDRFFAVRPEGSVSTLKIQRTERGDSAVYLCASSFGVANTEAFFGQGTRLTVV.

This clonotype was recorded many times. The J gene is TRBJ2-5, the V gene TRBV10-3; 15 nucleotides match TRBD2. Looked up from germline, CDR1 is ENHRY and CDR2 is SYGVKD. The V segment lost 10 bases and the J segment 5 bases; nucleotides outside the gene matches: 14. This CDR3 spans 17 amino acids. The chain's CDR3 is CATMVGLAGGVRETQYF. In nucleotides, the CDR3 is TGTGCCACCATGGTGGGACTAGCGGGAGGTGTTCGGGAGACCCAGTACTTC.

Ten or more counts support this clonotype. CDR3 nucleotide sequence: TGCGCCAGCAGCCAATCGGAGGTAGCGGGCACTGAAGCTTTCTTT. Amino acid sequence: CASSQSEVAGTEAFF. The chain carries TRBV4-1 and TRBJ1-1, with D hard to call. The V end lost 2 bases, the J end lost 4 bases, and 14 bases lay between the germline ends. CDR1 and CDR2 (germline): MGHRA, YSYEKL. The CDR3 extends over 15 amino acids.

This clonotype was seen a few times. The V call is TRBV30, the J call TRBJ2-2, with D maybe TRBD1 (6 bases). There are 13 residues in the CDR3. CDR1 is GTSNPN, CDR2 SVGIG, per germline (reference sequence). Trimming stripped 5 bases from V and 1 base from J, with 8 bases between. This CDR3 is CAWAQGNTGELFF. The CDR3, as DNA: TGTGCCTGGGCACAGGGGAACACCGGGGAGCTGTTTTTT.

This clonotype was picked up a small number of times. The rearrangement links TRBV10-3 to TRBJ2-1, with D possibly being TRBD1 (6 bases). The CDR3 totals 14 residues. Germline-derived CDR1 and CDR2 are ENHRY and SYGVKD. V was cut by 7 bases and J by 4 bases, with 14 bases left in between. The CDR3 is CAITPGQTYNEQFF. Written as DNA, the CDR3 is TGTGCCATCACTCCAGGACAGACATACAATGAGCAGTTCTTC.

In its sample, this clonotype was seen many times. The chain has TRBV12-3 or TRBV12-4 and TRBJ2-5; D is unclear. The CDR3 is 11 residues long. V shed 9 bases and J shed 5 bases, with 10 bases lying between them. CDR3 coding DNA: TGTGCCAGTGGCGGTCGGGAGACCCAGTACTTC. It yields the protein CASGGRETQYF.

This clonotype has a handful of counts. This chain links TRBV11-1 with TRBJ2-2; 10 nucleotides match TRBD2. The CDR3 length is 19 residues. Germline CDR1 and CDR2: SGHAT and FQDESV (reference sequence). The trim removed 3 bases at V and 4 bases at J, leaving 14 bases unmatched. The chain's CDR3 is CASSFPSGTSAKSTGELFF. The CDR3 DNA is TGTGCCAGCAGCTTCCCTTCCGGGACTAGCGCGAAATCCACCGGGGAGCTGTTTTTT.

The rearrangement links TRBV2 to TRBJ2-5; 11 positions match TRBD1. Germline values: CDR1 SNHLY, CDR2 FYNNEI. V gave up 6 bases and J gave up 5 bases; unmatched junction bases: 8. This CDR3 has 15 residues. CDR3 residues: CASRDRTGGYETQYF. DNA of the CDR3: TGTGCCAGCAGGGACAGGACAGGGGGCTACGAGACCCAGTACTTC.

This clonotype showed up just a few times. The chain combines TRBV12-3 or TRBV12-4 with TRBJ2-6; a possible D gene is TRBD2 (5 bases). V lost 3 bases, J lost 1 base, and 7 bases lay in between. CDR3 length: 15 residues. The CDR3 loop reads CASSFWESGANVLTF. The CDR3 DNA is TGTGCCAGCAGTTTCTGGGAGTCTGGGGCCAACGTCCTGACTTTC.

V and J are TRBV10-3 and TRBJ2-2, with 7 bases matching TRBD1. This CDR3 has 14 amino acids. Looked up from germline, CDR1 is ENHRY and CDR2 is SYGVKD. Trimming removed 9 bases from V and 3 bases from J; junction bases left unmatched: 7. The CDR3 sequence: CAMGRTGDTGELFF. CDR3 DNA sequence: TGTGCCATGGGGCGGACAGGAGACACCGGGGAGCTGTTTTTT.

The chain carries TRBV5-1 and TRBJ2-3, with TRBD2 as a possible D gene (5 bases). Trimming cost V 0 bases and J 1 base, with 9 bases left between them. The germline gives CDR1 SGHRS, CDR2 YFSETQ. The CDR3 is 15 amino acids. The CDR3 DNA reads TGCGCCAGCAGCTTGGATGGGAGTCGCACAGATACGCAGTATTTT. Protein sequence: CASSLDGSRTDTQYF. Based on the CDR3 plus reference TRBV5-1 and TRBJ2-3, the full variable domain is KAGVTQTPRYLIKTRGQQVTLSCSPISGHRSVSWYQQTPGQGLQFLFEYFSETQRNKGNFPGRFSGRQFSNSRSEMNVSTLELGDSALYLCASSLDGSRTDTQYFGPGTRLTVL.

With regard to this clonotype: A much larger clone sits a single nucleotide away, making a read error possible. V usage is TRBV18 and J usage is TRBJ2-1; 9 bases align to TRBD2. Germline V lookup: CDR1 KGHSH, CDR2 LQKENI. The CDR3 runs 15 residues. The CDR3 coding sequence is TGTGCCAGCTCAACGGGACTAGCAGATAACAATGAGCAGCTCTTC. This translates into CASSTGLADNNEQLF.

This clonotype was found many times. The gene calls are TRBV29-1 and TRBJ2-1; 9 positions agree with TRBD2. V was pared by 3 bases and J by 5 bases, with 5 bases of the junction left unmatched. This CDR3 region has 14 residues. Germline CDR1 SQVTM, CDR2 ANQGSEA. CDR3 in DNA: TGCAGCGTTGACGGACTAGCGATCAACAATGAGCAGTTCTTC. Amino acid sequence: CSVDGLAINNEQFF.

CDR3 in amino acids: CASSSGGAETQYF. The DNA for the CDR3 is TGTGCCAGCAGCTCGGGGGGCGCGGAGACCCAGTACTTC. V is TRBV5-6 and J is TRBJ2-5, with D maybe TRBD2 (7 bases). Between the trimmed V and J ends, which lost 3 bases and 5 bases, there was a span of 11 bases. The V gene's germline CDR1 is SGHDT and CDR2 YYEEEE. The CDR3 length is 13 residues.

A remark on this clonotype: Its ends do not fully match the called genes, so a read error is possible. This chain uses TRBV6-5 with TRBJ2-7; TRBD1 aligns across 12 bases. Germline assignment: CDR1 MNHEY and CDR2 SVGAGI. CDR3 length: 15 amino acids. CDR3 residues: CASSSSGQGAYEQHF. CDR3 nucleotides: TGTGCCAGCAGTTCCTCGGGACAGGGGGCCTACGAGCAGCACTTC.

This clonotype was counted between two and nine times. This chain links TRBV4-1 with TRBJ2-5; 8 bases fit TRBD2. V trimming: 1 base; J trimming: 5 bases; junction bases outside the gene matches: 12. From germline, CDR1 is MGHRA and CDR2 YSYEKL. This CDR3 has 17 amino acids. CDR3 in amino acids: CASSQGLSGSREETQYF. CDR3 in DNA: TGCGCCAGCAGCCAAGGACTGAGCGGGAGTCGGGAGGAGACCCAGTACTTC.

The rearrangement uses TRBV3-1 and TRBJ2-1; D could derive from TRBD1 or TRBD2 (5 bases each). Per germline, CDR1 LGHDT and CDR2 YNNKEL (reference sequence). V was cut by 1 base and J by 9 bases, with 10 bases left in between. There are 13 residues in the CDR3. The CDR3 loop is CASSQVIGTEQFF. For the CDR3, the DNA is TGTGCCAGCAGCCAAGTGATAGGGACTGAGCAGTTCTTC.

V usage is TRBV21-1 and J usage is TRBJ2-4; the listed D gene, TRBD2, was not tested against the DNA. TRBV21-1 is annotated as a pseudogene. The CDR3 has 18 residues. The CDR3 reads CASSKALETGATKNIQYF. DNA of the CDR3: TGTGCCAGCAGCAAAGCGCTTGAGACGGGAGCAACCAAAAACATTCAGTACTTC.

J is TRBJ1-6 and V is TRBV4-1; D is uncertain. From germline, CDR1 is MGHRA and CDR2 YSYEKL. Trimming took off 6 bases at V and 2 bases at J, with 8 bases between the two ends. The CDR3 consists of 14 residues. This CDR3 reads CASSQSAYNSPLHF. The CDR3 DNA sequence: TGCGCCAGCAGTCAGAGCGCCTATAATTCACCCCTCCACTTT.

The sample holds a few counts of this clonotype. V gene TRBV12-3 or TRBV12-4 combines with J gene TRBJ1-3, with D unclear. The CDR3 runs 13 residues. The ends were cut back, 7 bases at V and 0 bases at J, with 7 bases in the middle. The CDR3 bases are TGTGCCAGCAAAGTGGGCTCTGGAAACACCATATATTTT. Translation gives CASKVGSGNTIYF.

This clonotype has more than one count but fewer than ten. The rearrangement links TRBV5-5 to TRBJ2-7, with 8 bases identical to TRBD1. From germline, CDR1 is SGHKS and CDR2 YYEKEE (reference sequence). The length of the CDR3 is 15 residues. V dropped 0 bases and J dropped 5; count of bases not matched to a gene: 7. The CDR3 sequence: CASSLDIRDRHEQYF. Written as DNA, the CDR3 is TGTGCCAGCAGCTTGGATATACGGGACAGGCACGAGCAGTACTTC. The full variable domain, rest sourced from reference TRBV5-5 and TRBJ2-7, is DAGVTQSPTHLIKTRGQQVTLRCSPISGHKSVSWYQQVLGQGPQFIFQYYEKEERGRGNFPDRFSARQFPNYSSELNVNALLLGDSALYLCASSLDIRDRHEQYFGPGTRLTVT.

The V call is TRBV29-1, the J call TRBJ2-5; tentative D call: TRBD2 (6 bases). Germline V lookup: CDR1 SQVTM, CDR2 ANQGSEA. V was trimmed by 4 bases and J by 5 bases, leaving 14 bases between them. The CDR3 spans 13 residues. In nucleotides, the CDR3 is TGCAGCGTTGCGGTCGGGAGCCTGGAGACCCAGTACTTC. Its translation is CSVAVGSLETQYF.

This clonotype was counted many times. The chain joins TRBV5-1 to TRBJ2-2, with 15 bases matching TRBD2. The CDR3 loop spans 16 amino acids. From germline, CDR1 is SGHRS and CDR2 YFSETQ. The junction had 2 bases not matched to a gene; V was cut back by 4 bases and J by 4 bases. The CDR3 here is CASSTGLAGGTGELFF. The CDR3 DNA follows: TGCGCCAGCAGCACGGGACTAGCGGGAGGCACCGGGGAGCTGTTTTTT.

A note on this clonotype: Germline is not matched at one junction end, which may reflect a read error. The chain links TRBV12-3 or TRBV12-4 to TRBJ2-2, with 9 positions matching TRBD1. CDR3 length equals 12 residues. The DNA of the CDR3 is TGCGCGGGACAGGGAAACACCGGGGAGCTGTTTTTT. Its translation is CAGQGNTGELFF.

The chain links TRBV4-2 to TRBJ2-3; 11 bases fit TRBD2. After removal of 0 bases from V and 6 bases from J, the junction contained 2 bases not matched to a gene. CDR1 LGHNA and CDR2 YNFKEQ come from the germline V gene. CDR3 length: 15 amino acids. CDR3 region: CASSQETSGSDTQYF. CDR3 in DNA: TGTGCCAGCAGCCAAGAAACTAGCGGGAGTGATACGCAGTATTTT.

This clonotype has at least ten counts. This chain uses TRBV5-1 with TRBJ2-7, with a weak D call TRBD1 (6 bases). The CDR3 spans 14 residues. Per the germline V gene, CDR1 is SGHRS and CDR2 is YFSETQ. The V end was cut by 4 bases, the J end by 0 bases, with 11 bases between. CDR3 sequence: CASSLRQDSYEQYF. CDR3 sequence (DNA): TGCGCCAGCAGCCTCCGACAGGACTCCTACGAGCAGTACTTC.

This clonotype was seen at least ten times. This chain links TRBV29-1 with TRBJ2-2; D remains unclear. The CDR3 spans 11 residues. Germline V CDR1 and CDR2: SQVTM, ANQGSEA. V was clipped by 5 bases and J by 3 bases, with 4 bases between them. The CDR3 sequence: CSVQDTGELFF. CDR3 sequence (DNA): TGCAGCGTTCAGGACACCGGGGAGCTGTTTTTT.

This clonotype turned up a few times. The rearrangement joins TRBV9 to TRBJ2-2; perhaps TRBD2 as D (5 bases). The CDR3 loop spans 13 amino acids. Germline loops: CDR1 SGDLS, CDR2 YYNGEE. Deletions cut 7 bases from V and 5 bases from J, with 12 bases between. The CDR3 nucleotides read TGTGCCAGCGGGAGTGCAGAAACCGGGGAGCTGTTTTTT. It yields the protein CASGSAETGELFF. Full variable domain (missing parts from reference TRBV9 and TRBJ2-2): DSGVTQTPKHLITATGQRVTLRCSPRSGDLSVYWYQQSLDQGLQFLIQYYNGEERAKGNILERFSAQQFPDLHSELNLSSLELGDSALYFCASGSAETGELFFGEGSRLTVL.

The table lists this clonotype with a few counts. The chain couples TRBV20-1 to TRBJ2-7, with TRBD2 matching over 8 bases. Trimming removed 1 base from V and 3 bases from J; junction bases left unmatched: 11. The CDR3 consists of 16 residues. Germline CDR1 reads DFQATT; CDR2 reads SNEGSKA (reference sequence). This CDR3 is CSARVIGTSPDYEQYF. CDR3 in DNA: TGCAGTGCTAGAGTTATCGGGACTAGTCCGGACTACGAGCAGTACTTC.

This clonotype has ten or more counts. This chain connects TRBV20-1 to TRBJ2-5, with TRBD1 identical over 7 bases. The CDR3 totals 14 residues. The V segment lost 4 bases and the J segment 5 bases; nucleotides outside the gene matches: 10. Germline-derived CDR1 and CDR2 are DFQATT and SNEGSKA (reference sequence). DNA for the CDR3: TGCAGTGCTACCCTACGACAGGGTTCGGAGACCCAGTACTTC. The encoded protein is CSATLRQGSETQYF.